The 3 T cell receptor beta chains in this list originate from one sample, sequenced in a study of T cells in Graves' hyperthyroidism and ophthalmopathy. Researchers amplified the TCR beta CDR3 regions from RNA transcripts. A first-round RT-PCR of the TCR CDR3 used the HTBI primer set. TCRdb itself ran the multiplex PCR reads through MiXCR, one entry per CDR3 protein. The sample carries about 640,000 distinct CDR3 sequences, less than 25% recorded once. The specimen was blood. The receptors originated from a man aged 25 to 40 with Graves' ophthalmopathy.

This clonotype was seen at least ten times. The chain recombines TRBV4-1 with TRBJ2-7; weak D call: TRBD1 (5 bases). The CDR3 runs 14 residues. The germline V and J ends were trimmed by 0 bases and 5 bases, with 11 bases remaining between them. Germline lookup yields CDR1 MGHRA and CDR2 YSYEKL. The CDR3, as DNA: TGCGCCAGCAGCCAAGAGACCAGGGATCACGAGCAGTACTTC. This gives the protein CASSQETRDHEQYF.

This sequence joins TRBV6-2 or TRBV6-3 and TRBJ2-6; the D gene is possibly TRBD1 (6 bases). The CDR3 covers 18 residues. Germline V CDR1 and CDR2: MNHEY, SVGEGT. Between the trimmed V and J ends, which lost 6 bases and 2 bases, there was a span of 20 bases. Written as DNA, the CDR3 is TGTGCCAGCAGACAATCCGGGACAAGGCTGGCTGGGGCCAACGTCCTGACTTTC. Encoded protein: CASRQSGTRLAGANVLTF.

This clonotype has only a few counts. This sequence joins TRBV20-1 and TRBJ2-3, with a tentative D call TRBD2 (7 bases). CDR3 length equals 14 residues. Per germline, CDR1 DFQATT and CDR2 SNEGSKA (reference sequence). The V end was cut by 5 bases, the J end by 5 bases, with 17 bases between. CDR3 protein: CSAEGGGTGDTQYF. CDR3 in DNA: TGCAGTGCTGAGGGGGGGGGCACTGGAGATACGCAGTATTTT.